The next 8 T cell receptor beta chains were all read from a single sample in a study of a mutant IDH1 vaccine in newly diagnosed glioma. The antigens of these receptors remain unknown. Sequenced by immunoSEQ multiplex PCR; TCRdb stores in-frame clones only, minus some. In the table there are about 56,000 clones, about 86% of which are singletons. Noted time point: week 35, safety follow-up. A single vaccine dose contained 300 ug of mutant IDH1 20-mer peptide, and topical imiquimod was used with it. The source was PBMCs, collected from a glioma patient whose treatment included an IDH1 peptide vaccine. Every receptor here comes from a man between 35 and 55 years old with glioma.

The rearrangement joins TRBV4-3 to TRBJ2-3, with a tentative D call TRBD2 (6 bases). Germline values: CDR1 LGHNA, CDR2 YSLEER. Trimming removed 4 bases at V and 5 bases at J, with 16 bases between. This CDR3 has 15 residues. The DNA for the CDR3 is TGCGCCAGCAGCCTTTTCGGGACTCCCGAAGATACGCAGTATTTT. Its translation is CASSLFGTPEDTQYF.

The chain couples TRBV18 to TRBJ2-7; 10 bases align to TRBD2. The CDR3 runs 15 residues. J gave up 1 base and V 3 bases, and 3 bases lay outside the gene matches. The germline CDR1 and CDR2 sequences are KGHSH and LQKENI. The CDR3 reads CASSPGAGGSYEQYF. The DNA of the CDR3 is TGTGCCAGCTCACCCGGAGCGGGAGGGTCCTACGAGCAGTACTTC.

The chain employs TRBV19 and TRBJ2-2, with 7 bases fitting TRBD2. The junction had 8 bases not matched to a gene; V was cut back by 6 bases and J by 7 bases. The CDR3 sequence is 14 residues long. Germline CDR1 LNHDA, CDR2 SQIVND (reference sequence). CDR3 sequence: CASRAGELGGELFF. Here the CDR3 DNA reads TGTGCCAGTAGGGCGGGAGAGCTTGGCGGGGAGCTGTTTTTT.

The V gene is TRBV6-6, the J gene TRBJ2-7; 7 bases fit TRBD2. The CDR3 consists of 12 residues. Per germline, CDR1 MNHNY and CDR2 SVGAGI (reference sequence). Trimming removed 8 bases from V and 3 bases from J; junction bases left unmatched: 4. The CDR3 is CASGGGGYEQYF. The CDR3 nucleotides are TGTGCCAGCGGCGGCGGGGGCTACGAGCAGTACTTC.

The V gene is TRBV5-1, the J gene TRBJ1-1; no clear D. The CDR3 extends over 14 amino acids. Trimming left V 0 bases short and J 4 bases short, with 10 bases between. CDR1 SGHRS and CDR2 YFSETQ come from the germline V gene. The CDR3 region has the DNA TGCGCCAGCAGCTTGGCCGTTGGGTCCACTGAAGCTTTCTTT. Residues: CASSLAVGSTEAFF.

The J gene is TRBJ2-2, the V gene TRBV10-3; possible D gene TRBD2, 6 bases. Germline-derived CDR1 and CDR2 are ENHRY and SYGVKD. V lost 6 bases and J 3 bases, leaving 11 bases between the germline ends. This CDR3 contains 14 residues. CDR3 protein: CAIRRGLDTGELFF. The CDR3 DNA follows: TGTGCCATCAGGCGGGGACTCGACACCGGGGAGCTGTTTTTT.

The V and J genes are TRBV11-2 and TRBJ2-7, with a weak D call TRBD1 (5 bases). V was trimmed by 5 bases and J by 9 bases, leaving 17 bases between them. Per germline, CDR1 SGHAT and CDR2 FQNNGV. This CDR3 has 13 residues. The CDR3 loop reads CASSPLRQGGQYF. CDR3 bases: TGTGCCAGCAGCCCTCTCCGGCAGGGCGGGCAGTACTTC.

The chain joins TRBV9 to TRBJ1-5, with 8 positions matching TRBD1. V shed 0 bases and J 3 bases; nucleotides not matched to a gene: 2. The V gene's germline CDR1 is SGDLS and CDR2 YYNGEE. The CDR3 has 15 residues. CDR3 in DNA: TGTGCCAGCAGCGTAGGGACAGGGACCAATCAGCCCCAGCATTTT. Amino acid sequence: CASSVGTGTNQPQHF.